Each of the 16 T cell receptor beta chains below was sequenced from the same sample in a study of PD-L1 blockade in urothelial cancer. Time point noted: pretreatment peripheral blood. TCRdb keeps only in-frame clones here, not all; method: immunoSEQ multiplex PCR. The profile shows 50,000 to 65,000 clones, approximately 80% of them singletons. Sequencing was performed on PBMCs, taken around atezolizumab (anti-PD-L1) treatment. The source of these receptors is a man aged 65 to 85 with urothelial cancer.

The chain uses TRBV11-2 and TRBJ2-5, with D possibly TRBD1 on 5 matching bases. The V gene's germline CDR1 is SGHAT and CDR2 FQNNGV. The CDR3 is made up of 15 amino acids. V was shortened by 1 base and J by 4 bases, with 13 bases between the two germline ends. The CDR3 sequence: CASSLATGFVETQYF. Here the CDR3 DNA reads TGTGCCAGCAGCTTAGCCACAGGTTTCGTAGAGACCCAGTACTTC.

The J gene is TRBJ2-2, the V gene TRBV25-1, with 7 bases identical to TRBD1. V was clipped by 3 bases and J by 4 bases; unmatched bases: 5. From germline, CDR1 is MGHDK and CDR2 SYGVNS. The CDR3 is made up of 15 amino acids. As DNA, the CDR3 is TGTGCCAGCAGTGATGGACAGGAGCTCACCGGGGAGCTGTTTTTT. The encoded protein is CASSDGQELTGELFF.

The J gene is TRBJ2-7, the V gene TRBV19, with D perhaps TRBD2 (5 bases). V was clipped by 7 bases and J by 6 bases, with 19 bases between them. There are 14 residues in the CDR3. CDR1 LNHDA and CDR2 SQIVND come from the germline V gene (reference sequence). This CDR3 is CASTTTGEGGEQYF. CDR3 coding DNA: TGTGCCAGTACGACGACTGGAGAAGGAGGCGAGCAGTACTTC.

The chain employs TRBV5-1 and TRBJ2-3, with 10 bases lining up with TRBD2. The CDR3 spans 15 residues. The junction had 4 bases not matched to a gene; V was cut back by 2 bases and J by 4 bases. Per the germline V gene, CDR1 is SGHRS and CDR2 is YFSETQ. The CDR3 sequence is CASSLAGGPADTQYF. The CDR3 bases are TGCGCCAGCAGCTTAGCGGGAGGGCCCGCAGATACGCAGTATTTT.

This chain uses TRBV5-1 with TRBJ2-5; possibly TRBD1 for D (6 bases). Germline CDR1 SGHRS, CDR2 YFSETQ. Trimming removed 4 bases from V and 0 bases from J, with 16 bases in between. The CDR3 contains 16 residues. The CDR3 spells CASSPGQGNYQETQYF. In DNA form, the CDR3 reads TGCGCCAGCAGCCCGGGCCAGGGGAACTACCAAGAGACCCAGTACTTC.

This clone is a singleton in its sample. The chain couples TRBV15 to TRBJ1-5; tentatively, D is TRBD1 (5 bases). This CDR3 spans 16 amino acids. Germline-derived CDR1 and CDR2 are LNHNV and YYDKDF (reference sequence). V was shortened by 6 bases and J by 0 bases, with 15 bases between the two germline ends. The CDR3 DNA reads as TGTGCCACCAGGGCTAGGGGCTCAGTTAGCAATCAGCCCCAGCATTTT. Its translation: CATRARGSVSNQPQHF.

V gene TRBV28 combines with J gene TRBJ2-1, with 7 bases matching TRBD2. CDR3 length: 15 residues. Germline trimming cut 6 bases from V and 7 bases from J; bases unmatched to any gene: 12. The germline V gene has CDR1 MDHEN and CDR2 SYDVKM. The DNA for the CDR3 is TGTGCCAGCAGCCCGCTTGCGGGAGAGAAAAATGAGCAGTTCTTC. It encodes CASSPLAGEKNEQFF.

This clone was picked up one time. The V gene is TRBV5-6, the J gene TRBJ1-5; D not certain. V gave up 4 bases and J gave up 5 bases, with 22 bases separating them. Looked up from germline, CDR1 is SGHDT and CDR2 is YYEEEE. The CDR3 totals 17 residues. The CDR3 protein is CASSTLVSGRADQPQHF. For the CDR3, the DNA is TGTGCCAGCAGCACCCTTGTAAGTGGGAGAGCCGATCAGCCCCAGCATTTT.

The chain joins TRBV12-5 to TRBJ2-1; 13 nucleotides line up with TRBD2. The CDR3 extends over 17 amino acids. The trim removed 0 bases at V and 6 bases at J, leaving 5 bases unmatched. Germline V gives CDR1 LGHNT, CDR2 FRNRAP. The CDR3 region has the DNA TGTGCTAGTGGTTTGGTAAGAGGACTAGCGGGAGTCAATGAGCAGTTCTTC. Translation gives CASGLVRGLAGVNEQFF.

The chain has TRBV7-9 and TRBJ2-1, with a weak D call TRBD2 (6 bases). Trimming took 2 bases from V and 7 from J, leaving 15 bases between them. CDR3 length equals 15 residues. Germline CDR1 and CDR2: SEHNR and FQNEAQ (reference sequence). The DNA of the CDR3 is TGTGCCAGCAGCTTATTTAGCTTCGGAGGGAATGAGCAGTTCTTC. Protein: CASSLFSFGGNEQFF.

CDR3 DNA: TGTGCCAGCAGCTTTATAAGGGGGCGCGACTATGGCTACACCTTC. Translation: CASSFIRGRDYGYTF. This rearrangement joins TRBV5-8 to TRBJ1-2, with 7 bases matching TRBD1. This CDR3 is 15 amino acids long. J was trimmed by 3 bases and V by 2 bases; bases with no gene match: 7. From germline, CDR1 is SGHTS and CDR2 YDEGEE.

This clone has only a few counts. The J gene is TRBJ2-1, the V gene TRBV5-4; TRBD2 matches 11 bases. V shed 1 base and J 6 bases; nucleotides not matched to a gene: 3. The CDR3 length is 15 residues. From germline, CDR1 is SGHNT and CDR2 YYREEE (reference sequence). The CDR3 DNA follows: TGTGCCAGCAGCTTGTCTAGCGGGAGGTCCAATGAGCAGTTCTTC. This sequence encodes CASSLSSGRSNEQFF. Supplemented by reference TRBV5-4 and TRBJ2-1, the full variable domain reads ETGVTQSPTHLIKTRGQQVTLRCSSQSGHNTVSWYQQALGQGPQFIFQYYREEENGRGNFPPRFSGLQFPNYSSELNVNALELDDSALYLCASSLSSGRSNEQFFGPGTRLTVL.

The V and J genes are TRBV20-1 and TRBJ1-1; 7 bases agree with TRBD1. Trimming removed 8 bases from V and 1 base from J; junction bases left unmatched: 1. This CDR3 has 11 amino acids. Germline lookup yields CDR1 DFQATT and CDR2 SNEGSKA (reference sequence). The CDR3 DNA is TGCAGTCGACAGGGGAACACTGAAGCTTTCTTT. Translation gives CSRQGNTEAFF.

The rearrangement joins TRBV11-2 to TRBJ1-2, with a possible D match to TRBD1 (6 bases). Germline lookup yields CDR1 SGHAT and CDR2 FQNNGV. The length of the CDR3 is 14 residues. Trimming stripped 6 bases from V and 8 bases from J, with 19 bases between. CDR3 DNA: TGTGCCAGCAGAACCGAGGGGGGGGCGCTGGGCTACACCTTC. Translation: CASRTEGGALGYTF.

In its sample, this clone was seen once. The CDR3 DNA reads TGTGCCAGTAGTCCAATCCCCGCAGGGGGCGACCATGGCTACACCTTC. It translates to CASSPIPAGGDHGYTF. The gene calls are TRBV19 and TRBJ1-2; 8 bases agree with TRBD1. This CDR3 comprises 16 residues. Germline values: CDR1 LNHDA, CDR2 SQIVND (reference sequence). V shed 5 bases, J shed 6 bases, and the junction held 14 bases outside the gene matches.

The genes are TRBV11-3 and TRBJ1-1, with TRBD1 matching over 11 bases. The CDR3 is 14 residues long. Germline-derived CDR1 and CDR2 are SGHNT and YENEEA. Germline trimming cut 5 bases from V and 6 bases from J; bases unmatched to any gene: 5. Written as DNA, the CDR3 is TGTGCCAGCAGCCCAGGGGGACAGGGGGCTGAAGCTTTCTTT. Translating gives CASSPGGQGAEAFF.